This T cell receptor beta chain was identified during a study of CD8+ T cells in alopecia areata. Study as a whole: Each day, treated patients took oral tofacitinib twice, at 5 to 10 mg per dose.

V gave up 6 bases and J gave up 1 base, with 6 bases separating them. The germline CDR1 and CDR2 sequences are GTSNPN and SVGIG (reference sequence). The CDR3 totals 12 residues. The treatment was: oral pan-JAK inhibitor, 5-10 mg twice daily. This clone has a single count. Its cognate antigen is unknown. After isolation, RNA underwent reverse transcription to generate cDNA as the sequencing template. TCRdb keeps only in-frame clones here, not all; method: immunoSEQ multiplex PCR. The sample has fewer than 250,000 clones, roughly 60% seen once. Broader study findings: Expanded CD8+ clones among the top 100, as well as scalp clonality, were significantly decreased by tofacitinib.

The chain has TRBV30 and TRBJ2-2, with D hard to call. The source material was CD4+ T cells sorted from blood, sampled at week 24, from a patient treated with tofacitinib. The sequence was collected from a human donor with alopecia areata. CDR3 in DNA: TGTGCCTGCTCCCGGAACACCGGGGAGCTGTTTTTT. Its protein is CACSRNTGELFF.